The 12 T cell receptor beta chains below all came from one sample that was sequenced in a study of blood T cell repertoires in COVID-19. Libraries were prepared by immunoSEQ multiplex PCR; TCRdb keeps only in-frame clonotypes and omits some of them. The table includes around 72,000 clones, about 80% detected once. The sequenced sample consisted of peripheral blood. These receptor sequences come from a human donor in a cohort sampled during active COVID-19.

V is TRBV5-1 and J is TRBJ2-5, with 8 bases lining up with TRBD2. Looked up from germline, CDR1 is SGHRS and CDR2 is YFSETQ. V was pared by 0 bases and J by 1 base, with 5 bases of the junction left unmatched. The CDR3 runs 16 residues. CDR3 in DNA: TGCGCCAGCAGCTTGGGGCCTAGCGGGCTCCAAGAGACCCAGTACTTC. Translating it yields CASSLGPSGLQETQYF.

The CDR3: CASRLGEAEQYF. CDR3 bases: TGCGCCAGCAGGCTGGGGGAGGCCGAGCAGTACTTC. The V and J genes are TRBV5-1 and TRBJ2-7; possible D gene TRBD2, 6 bases. This CDR3 comprises 12 residues. V was clipped by 5 bases and J by 6 bases, with 12 bases between them. Germline assignment: CDR1 SGHRS and CDR2 YFSETQ.

The rearrangement uses TRBV7-2 and TRBJ2-7; 7 nucleotides line up with TRBD2. Unmatched junction bases numbered 9, after V lost 4 bases and J lost 3 bases. Germline V lookup: CDR1 SGHTA, CDR2 FQGNSA. The CDR3 sequence is 15 residues long. In DNA form, the CDR3 reads TGTGCCAGCAGCTCCCGGGCTAGCGGCAACTACGAGCAGTACTTC. It translates to CASSSRASGNYEQYF. The full variable domain, rest sourced from reference TRBV7-2 and TRBJ2-7, is GAGVSQSPSNKVTEKGKDVELRCDPISGHTALYWYRQSLGQGLEFLIYFQGNSAPDKSGLPSDRFSAERTGGSVSTLTIQRTQQEDSAVYLCASSSRASGNYEQYFGPGTRLTVT.

The chain has TRBV15 and TRBJ2-7; D may be TRBD1 (5 bases). Germline CDR1 and CDR2: LNHNV and YYDKDF (reference sequence). This CDR3 has 15 amino acids. Trimming took 0 bases from V and 3 from J, leaving 12 bases between them. Here the CDR3 reads CATSRERGDHYEQYF. Here the CDR3 DNA reads TGTGCCACCAGCAGAGAAAGGGGCGATCACTACGAGCAGTACTTC.

This clone has just a few counts. The CDR3 loop is CASSPQGGDQPQHF. CDR3 coding DNA: TGTGCCAGCTCACCCCAGGGAGGGGATCAGCCCCAGCATTTT. This chain connects TRBV18 to TRBJ1-5; D might be TRBD1 (5 bases). CDR1 and CDR2 from the germline V gene are KGHSH and LQKENI. The CDR3 consists of 14 residues. The V and J ends lost 3 bases and 5 bases respectively, with 11 bases between them.

This clone appeared once. The chain is built from TRBV6-5 and TRBJ2-7, with 8 bases that match TRBD2. Germline-derived CDR1 and CDR2 are MNHEY and SVGAGI. The trim removed 6 bases at V and 4 bases at J, leaving 8 bases unmatched. There are 14 residues in the CDR3. CDR3 loop: CASSAGGPLYEQYF. The CDR3 nucleotides are TGTGCCAGCAGCGCGGGGGGACCTTTGTACGAGCAGTACTTC.

The gene calls are TRBV4-3 and TRBJ2-5; 9 positions match TRBD2. Germline CDR1 is LGHNA and CDR2 is YSLEER. V was clipped by 1 base and J by 1 base; unmatched bases: 4. The CDR3 covers 16 residues. The CDR3 loop reads CASSQGASGAQETQYF. In DNA, the CDR3 is TGCGCCAGCAGCCAAGGGGCTAGCGGGGCCCAAGAGACCCAGTACTTC.

V usage is TRBV6-1 and J usage is TRBJ1-4; 10 positions match TRBD1. The CDR3 is 15 residues long. The germline CDR1 and CDR2 sequences are MNHNS and SASEGT. The V and J ends lost 2 bases and 10 bases, in that order; junction bases with no gene match: 7. CDR3 DNA: TGTGCCAGCAGTGAACCGGGACAGGGGTTGGCAAAACTGTTTTTT. Residues: CASSEPGQGLAKLFF.

This sequence joins TRBV2 and TRBJ1-5; D gene unclear. CDR3 size: 13 residues. Between the trimmed V and J ends, which lost 8 bases and 4 bases, there was a span of 12 bases. From germline, CDR1 is SNHLY and CDR2 FYNNEI. CDR3 amino acids: CASSIENNQPQHF. The CDR3 DNA is TGTGCCAGCTCTATAGAGAATAATCAGCCCCAGCATTTT.

The gene calls are TRBV5-1 and TRBJ1-2, with TRBD1 identical over 7 bases. V was clipped by 2 bases and J by 0 bases; unmatched bases: 13. CDR3 length equals 18 residues. CDR1 SGHRS and CDR2 YFSETQ come from the germline V gene. The DNA for the CDR3 is TGCGCCAGCAGCTTTACCGGGACAGCCGGTTCCTCTAACTATGGCTACACCTTC. Its protein is CASSFTGTAGSSNYGYTF.

This chain joins TRBV19 and TRBJ2-6, with D perhaps matching TRBD1 (5 bases). V gave up 0 bases and J gave up 4 bases, with 10 bases separating them. Germline V gene data show CDR1 as LNHDA and CDR2 as SQIVND (reference sequence). The CDR3 covers 16 residues. CDR3 sequence (DNA): TGTGCCAGTAGTATAGAAAGGGGTGGGGGGGCCAACGTCCTGACTTTC. Its protein product is CASSIERGGGANVLTF.

This clone has just a few counts. V and J are TRBV5-4 and TRBJ2-5, with 13 bases matching TRBD2. The ends lost 4 bases at V and 14 bases at J; junction bases unmatched: 8. CDR1 SGHNT and CDR2 YYREEE come from the germline V gene (reference sequence). This CDR3 has 13 amino acids. CDR3 bases: TGTGCCAGCAGCGTGGGGACTAGCGGGACCGATTACTTC. It is translated as CASSVGTSGTDYF.